One sample yielded the 2 T cell receptor beta chains listed below, sequenced in a study of blood T cell repertoires in COVID-19. The method was immunoSEQ multiplex PCR; TCRdb's version includes in-frame clones alone and lacks a portion of them. The sample includes over 120,000 clones, about 89% of them seen just once. The sequencing input was peripheral blood. Receptors originate from a man aged 60 to 75 with active or convalescent COVID-19.

This clone was detected only once. This chain connects TRBV15 to TRBJ1-1, with 9 positions matching TRBD1. From germline, CDR1 is LNHNV and CDR2 YYDKDF (reference sequence). This CDR3 is built from 14 residues. V trimming: 5 bases; J trimming: 5 bases; junction bases outside the gene matches: 6. In nucleotides, the CDR3 is TGTGCCACCAGCTCCCGGACAGGGGAGACTGAAGCTTTCTTT. Protein product: CATSSRTGETEAFF.

In DNA, the CDR3 is TGTGCCAGCAGTTACCAAGGGACAGGGGGCGCGAATGGCTACACCTTC. Translating it yields CASSYQGTGGANGYTF. The chain carries TRBV6-5 and TRBJ1-2, with 12 bases identical to TRBD1. J gave up 6 bases and V 2 bases, and 7 bases lay outside the gene matches. The CDR3 runs 16 residues. Germline CDR1 is MNHEY and CDR2 is SVGAGI.